This record covers a single TCR beta chain. A multiplex PCR was run with 60 Vbeta primers and 13 Jbeta primers. Only in-frame clones appear in the TCRdb table, and some are missing; sequencing was by immunoSEQ multiplex PCR. Counted here are 120,000 to 150,000 clones, roughly 90% occurring once; the ten biggest clones make up about 0.51%. This sample is drawn from a study of cytomegalovirus exposure and HLA in healthy donors. What was sequenced was PBMCs. The receptor was isolated from a woman in her thirties or forties in good health and CMV-seronegative.

CDR3 sequence reads: CASSLGTSGAFYEQYF. The DNA of the CDR3 is TGCGCCAGCAGCTTGGGGACTAGCGGGGCCTTCTACGAGCAGTACTTC. This chain links TRBV5-1 with TRBJ2-7; 12 bases map to TRBD2. Losses at the gene ends were 0 bases for V and 3 bases for J; bases not matched to a gene: 4. Germline V gives CDR1 SGHRS, CDR2 YFSETQ. There are 16 residues in the CDR3.